The clone carrying this T cell receptor (beta chain) was counted ten times or more. Its cognate antigen is unknown. This entry is derived from a study of early T cells in non-severe SARS-CoV-2 infection. About the study: The input, bulk RNA from unsorted whole blood, was sequenced, and chains were unpaired. General study results and limits: Reliance on VDJdb matching favored anti-spike CD8 responses; private and CD4 specificities were missed.

Germline-derived CDR1 and CDR2 are MNHEY and SMNVEV (reference sequence). The CDR3 extends over 14 amino acids. The V gene lost 8 bases and the J gene lost 4 bases, with 14 bases spanning the gap. Individual cDNA molecules carried attached unique molecular identifiers. TCRdb re-called the 5' RACE reads with MiXCR, one entry per CDR3 protein. The table includes roughly 55,000 distinct CDR3 sequences, roughly 6.5% detected once. What was sequenced was whole blood. This clonotype originated in an adult who was a healthcare worker with PCR-confirmed SARS-CoV-2 infection or an uninfected control (not recorded which). The rearrangement links TRBV27 to TRBJ1-4; TRBD1 is a possible D gene (5 bases). CDR3 sequence (DNA): TGTGCCAGCTTGGGGGTAGGGGTTAATGAAAAACTGTTTTTT. This codes for CASLGVGVNEKLFF.